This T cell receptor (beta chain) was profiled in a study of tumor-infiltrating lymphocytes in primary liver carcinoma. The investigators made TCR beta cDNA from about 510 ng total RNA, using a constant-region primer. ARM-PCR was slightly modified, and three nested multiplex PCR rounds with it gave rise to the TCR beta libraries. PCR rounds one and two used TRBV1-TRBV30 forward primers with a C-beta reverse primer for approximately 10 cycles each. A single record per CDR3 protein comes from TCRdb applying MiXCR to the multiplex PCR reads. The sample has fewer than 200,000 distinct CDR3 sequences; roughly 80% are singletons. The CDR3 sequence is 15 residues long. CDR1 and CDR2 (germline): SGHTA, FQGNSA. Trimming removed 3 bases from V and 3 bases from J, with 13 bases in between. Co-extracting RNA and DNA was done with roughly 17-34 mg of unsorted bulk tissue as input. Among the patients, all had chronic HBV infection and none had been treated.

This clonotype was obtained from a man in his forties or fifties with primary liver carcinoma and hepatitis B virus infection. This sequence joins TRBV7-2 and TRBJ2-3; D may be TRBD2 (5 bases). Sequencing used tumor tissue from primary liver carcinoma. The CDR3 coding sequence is TGTGCCAGCAGCTTTTCGGAGGTTCGTACAGATACGCAGTATTTT. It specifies CASSFSEVRTDTQYF.